This TCR beta chain was sequenced for a study of graft-versus-host responses after intestinal transplantation. For the study at large: After anti-thymocyte globulin induction, recipients took tacrolimus and steroids for around three years. Notes on the study in general: Peak levels of circulating GvH clones tracked with early post-transplant HvG declines. Some patients had graft-donor T cell macrochimerism. In their allografts, the ratios of graft-versus-host to host-versus-graft T cell clones were high.

Details on this clone: The antigen remains undetermined.

The CDR3 is made up of 16 amino acids. Trimming cost V 0 bases and J 0 bases, with 13 bases left between them. Germline V gene lookup returns CDR1 SGDLS and CDR2 YYNGEE. Only in-frame clones appear in the TCRdb table, and some are missing; sequencing was by immunoSEQ multiplex PCR. This sample has some 2,300 clones; 80% to 95% occur once, and the top ten carry approximately 1.5%. The receptor comes from a human patient who received an intestinal transplant, so some T cells may come from the graft donor. Sequenced material: PBMCs, taken around 20 days after intestinal transplant. The rearrangement joins TRBV9 to TRBJ2-7, with D tentatively TRBD1 (5 bases). The CDR3 region is CASSVADDSYSYEQYF. CDR3 DNA: TGTGCCAGCAGCGTAGCTGACGACAGTTACTCCTACGAGCAGTACTTC. The full variable domain, with the rest looked up from reference TRBV9 and TRBJ2-7, is DSGVTQTPKHLITATGQRVTLRCSPRSGDLSVYWYQQSLDQGLQFLIQYYNGEERAKGNILERFSAQQFPDLHSELNLSSLELGDSALYFCASSVADDSYSYEQYFGPGTRLTVT.